The clone carrying this T cell receptor (beta chain) came up a few times. The method was immunoSEQ multiplex PCR; TCRdb's version includes in-frame clones alone and lacks a portion of them. The repertoire includes 7,000 to 10,000 clones, over 65% of them detected once, and 20% to 25% sits in the top ten. The CDR3 extends over 15 amino acids. V was pared by 5 bases and J by 7 bases, with 11 bases of the junction left unmatched. In germline, CDR1 is PRHDT, CDR2 FYEKMQ (reference sequence). Samples: about 28 days before transplant, then days 30, 100 and 180 after. The data belong to a study of T cell clonotyping in hematopoietic cell transplantation.

The clonotype was recovered from a male patient aged 60 to 75 who had an allogeneic stem cell transplant from an unrelated donor, so the T cells may come from the graft donor. Some clones in this sample may be carry-over from other donors' samples. The rearrangement links TRBV13 to TRBJ2-1; 7 nucleotides agree with TRBD1. This material consisted of peripheral blood mononuclear cells, taken 100 days after allogeneic stem cell transplant. In nucleotides, the CDR3 is TGTGCCAGCAGCCACCGGACAGGTAATAAAAATGAGCAGTTCTTC. Its translation is CASSHRTGNKNEQFF.